A single sample is the source of the 24 T cell receptor beta chains below, sequenced in a study of blood T cells in healthy people across ages. Then a second PCR, running roughly 7 to 11 cycles, was carried out with a sample-barcoded 5' primer and a J-beta primer mix. TCRdb redid the calling of the 5' RACE reads with MiXCR, one entry per CDR3 protein. The sample includes around 1.7 million distinct CDR3 sequences, roughly 27% of them seen just once. The sequenced sample consisted of blood. The receptors shown here come from a woman aged 30 to 39 in good health.

As for this clonotype: A much larger clone lies one base from this, so it may be a read error. V is TRBV6-2 or TRBV6-3 and J is TRBJ2-4; D perhaps matches TRBD2 (6 bases). Germline CDR1 is MNHEY and CDR2 is SVGEGT. The CDR3 consists of 15 residues. Trimming pared 5 bases from V and 2 bases from J, leaving 13 bases between. The CDR3 loop reads CASSLAGLTKNIQYF. Written as DNA, the CDR3 is TGTGCCAGCAGTCTCGCGGGGCTGACCAAAAACATTCAGTACTTC.

J is TRBJ1-1 and V is TRBV18; D remains ambiguous. Deletions cut 3 bases from V and 4 bases from J, with 6 bases between. The CDR3 is made up of 12 amino acids. CDR1 is KGHSH, CDR2 LQKENI, per germline. The CDR3 coding sequence is TGTGCCAGCTCACCGTCCCCCACTGAAGCTTTCTTT. Translating gives CASSPSPTEAFF.

The chain carries TRBV20-1 and TRBJ1-5, with unresolved D. The germline CDR1 and CDR2 sequences are DFQATT and SNEGSKA (reference sequence). The CDR3 has 15 amino acids. Trimming stripped 1 base from V and 1 base from J, with 11 bases between. CDR3 region: CSARGASYSNQPQHF. The CDR3 DNA follows: TGCAGTGCTAGAGGGGCCTCCTACAGCAATCAGCCCCAGCATTTT.

The chain uses TRBV5-1 and TRBJ1-5; TRBD1 aligns across 7 bases. This CDR3 has 15 amino acids. Germline CDR1 SGHRS, CDR2 YFSETQ. J lost 6 bases, V lost 3 bases, and 9 bases had no gene match. The CDR3 sequence is CASSWTGGSSQPQHF. The CDR3 nucleotides read TGCGCCAGCAGCTGGACAGGCGGTTCGAGTCAGCCCCAGCATTTT.

This clonotype occurred a few times. The junction and the germline gene differ at one end; a read error may be behind it. The rearrangement uses TRBV18 and TRBJ1-2; possible D gene TRBD1, 5 bases. The V gene's germline CDR1 is KGHSH and CDR2 LQKENI. The CDR3 loop spans 15 amino acids. CDR3 loop: CASSPPGQLYYGYTF. Here the CDR3 DNA reads TGTGCCAGCTCCCCACCAGGGCAGCTCTACTATGGCTACACCTTC.

The chain joins TRBV18 to TRBJ2-7; D is uncertain. V lost 0 bases, J lost 7 bases, and 13 bases lay in between. Germline V gene data show CDR1 as KGHSH and CDR2 as LQKENI. The CDR3 spans 14 residues. CDR3 coding DNA: TGTGCCAGCTCACCACCTTCCGGTGCGAGAGAGCAGTACTTC. Translated, it gives CASSPPSGAREQYF.

This clonotype has at least ten counts. The chain employs TRBV6-5 and TRBJ2-5, with D possibly TRBD1 on 7 matching bases. CDR3 length: 13 residues. Germline loops: CDR1 MNHEY, CDR2 SVGAGI. Deletions cut 6 bases from V and 6 bases from J, with 14 bases between. CDR3 loop: CASSPTGRQTQYF. The DNA for the CDR3 is TGTGCCAGCAGCCCGACAGGGAGGCAGACCCAGTACTTC.

This clonotype was seen only a few times. The V gene is TRBV10-3, the J gene TRBJ2-3; D remains unclear. The CDR3 has 14 residues. V lost 2 bases and J 2 bases, leaving 8 bases between the germline ends. Looked up from germline, CDR1 is ENHRY and CDR2 is SYGVKD. For the CDR3, the DNA is TGTGCCATCAGTGAGGTTCAAGACACAGATACGCAGTATTTT. Protein: CAISEVQDTDTQYF.

The J gene is TRBJ1-2, the V gene TRBV3-1, with D possibly being TRBD1 (5 bases). Trimming took 5 bases from V and 4 from J, leaving 20 bases between them. CDR1 and CDR2 (germline): LGHDT, YNNKEL (reference sequence). The CDR3 extends over 16 amino acids. Written as DNA, the CDR3 is TGTGCCAGCAGCTTTCGTAATGAGGGGCGCGGCTATGGCTACACCTTC. As protein: CASSFRNEGRGYGYTF.

The chain joins TRBV20-1 to TRBJ2-3, with D hard to call. V dropped 0 bases and J dropped 4 bases, with 8 bases sitting between them. Germline V lookup: CDR1 DFQATT, CDR2 SNEGSKA (reference sequence). This CDR3 contains 13 residues. The CDR3 sequence: CSARDEVPDTQYF. CDR3 nucleotides: TGCAGTGCTAGAGATGAGGTGCCAGATACGCAGTATTTT.

This rearrangement joins TRBV28 to TRBJ2-7; 10 bases are a match to TRBD2. The J call may be incorrect, as the DNA end agrees better with TRBJ2-5. Looked up from germline, CDR1 is MDHEN and CDR2 is SYDVKM. CDR3 length: 15 amino acids. CDR3 protein: CASSLAGENVGTQYF. The CDR3 DNA follows: TGTGCCAGCAGCCTAGCGGGGGAAAACGTTGGGACCCAGTACTTC.

This clonotype was seen only once. A read error may be the cause here, since a much bigger clone is one base away. V gene TRBV29-1 combines with J gene TRBJ2-5; tentatively, D is TRBD1 or TRBD2 (5 bases each). Trimming took 4 bases from V and 11 from J, leaving 20 bases between them. Germline CDR1 SQVTM, CDR2 ANQGSEA. This CDR3 has 13 amino acids. CDR3 residues: CSVASRANNEQYF. The CDR3, as DNA: TGCAGCGTTGCTAGCAGGGCTAACAATGAGCAGTACTTC.

Only a few counts were recorded for this clonotype. V and J are TRBV6-2 or TRBV6-3 and TRBJ2-5; TRBD1 or TRBD2 may be the D gene (5 bases each). Germline CDR1 and CDR2: MNHEY and SVGEGT. V lost 4 bases and J 11 bases, leaving 20 bases between the germline ends. This CDR3 comprises 14 residues. CDR3 region: CASSSPGAALEQYF. The CDR3 DNA is TGTGCCAGCAGTTCACCCGGGGCCGCCCTTGAGCAGTACTTC.

The rearrangement joins TRBV20-1 to TRBJ1-1; tentative D call: TRBD1 (5 bases). This CDR3 region has 12 residues. V shed 6 bases and J shed 5 bases, with 13 bases lying between them. Germline V CDR1 and CDR2: DFQATT, SNEGSKA (reference sequence). The CDR3 protein is CSAQAGDTEAFF. CDR3 DNA sequence: TGCAGTGCCCAGGCGGGGGATACTGAAGCTTTCTTT.

This rearrangement joins TRBV3-1 to TRBJ2-2; D might be TRBD1 (6 bases). Germline CDR1 is LGHDT and CDR2 is YNNKEL (reference sequence). The CDR3 contains 14 residues. V lost 5 bases, J lost 4 bases, and 11 bases lay in between. CDR3 coding DNA: TGTGCCAGCAGCGAGGGACAACTCACCGGGGAGCTGTTTTTT. Residues: CASSEGQLTGELFF.

This chain connects TRBV5-1 to TRBJ1-2, with 8 bases lining up with TRBD1. CDR1 is SGHRS, CDR2 YFSETQ, per germline. V shed 4 bases and J 0 bases; nucleotides not matched to a gene: 5. The CDR3 is made up of 15 amino acids. The CDR3 DNA is TGCGCCAGCAGCGGGAACAGGGGGACTAACTATGGCTACACCTTC. It yields the protein CASSGNRGTNYGYTF.

The table lists this clonotype with many counts. The chain combines TRBV5-8 with TRBJ2-5; TRBD2 matches 15 bases. Germline V gives CDR1 SGHTS, CDR2 YDEGEE. With V trimmed by 6 bases and J by 5 bases, 5 bases remained unmatched. CDR3 length: 15 amino acids. CDR3 nucleotides: TGTGCCAGCAACTTCGGACTAGCGGGAGGGGAGACCCAGTACTTC. This gives the protein CASNFGLAGGETQYF.

This chain links TRBV29-1 with TRBJ1-4; a weak D match, TRBD1 (6 bases). The CDR3 extends over 13 amino acids. From germline, CDR1 is SQVTM and CDR2 ANQGSEA. Trimming left V 4 bases short and J 5 bases short, with 11 bases between. DNA for the CDR3: TGCAGCGTTGTCACCGGGACAAATGAAAAACTGTTTTTT. This translates into CSVVTGTNEKLFF.

This clonotype turned up a few times. One end of the junction is discordant with germline, which a read error may explain. The rearrangement uses TRBV2 and TRBJ2-3, with 8 bases aligning to TRBD2. CDR1 is SNHLY, CDR2 FYNNEI, per germline. The CDR3 consists of 14 residues. The CDR3 region is CASKDSGVADTLYF. For the CDR3, the DNA is TGTGCCAGTAAGGATAGCGGGGTGGCAGATACGCTGTATTTT.

This clonotype turned up a few times. The rearrangement links TRBV7-2 to TRBJ2-3, with 8 nucleotides matching TRBD2. This CDR3 has 18 residues. Germline loops: CDR1 SGHTA, CDR2 FQGNSA. V shed 3 bases and J 2 bases; nucleotides not matched to a gene: 13. CDR3 residues: CASSFPGLGGKFTDTQYF. CDR3 in DNA: TGTGCCAGCAGCTTCCCGGGACTAGGGGGGAAATTCACAGATACGCAGTATTTT.

The chain recombines TRBV28 with TRBJ1-5; 11 bases line up with TRBD1. J lost 7 bases, V lost 7 bases, and 9 bases had no gene match. The CDR3 runs 15 residues. Germline CDR1 is MDHEN and CDR2 is SYDVKM. CDR3 coding DNA: TGTGCCAGCATACGGACAGGGGGCGTTGGCCAGCCCCAGCATTTT. This translates into CASIRTGGVGQPQHF.

The rearrangement joins TRBV12-5 to TRBJ2-3; D is uncertain. The V end was cut by 2 bases, the J end by 2 bases, with 8 bases between. The CDR3 extends over 14 amino acids. Germline CDR1 is LGHNT and CDR2 is FRNRAP. Here the CDR3 reads CASGLSPTTDTQYF. The CDR3 DNA follows: TGTGCTAGTGGTTTGTCCCCCACCACAGATACGCAGTATTTT.

V usage is TRBV28 and J usage is TRBJ2-1; tentatively, D is TRBD2 (6 bases). Per the germline V gene, CDR1 is MDHEN and CDR2 is SYDVKM. V dropped 3 bases and J dropped 10 bases, with 13 bases sitting between them. This CDR3 comprises 13 residues. The CDR3 DNA sequence: TGTGCCAGCAGTTTCGGGACTCCCTACGAGCAGTTCTTC. It is translated as CASSFGTPYEQFF.

In nucleotides, the CDR3 is TGCAGTGCTCCGGGACAGGGTACCTACAATGAGCAGTTCTTC. Protein sequence: CSAPGQGTYNEQFF. This sequence joins TRBV20-1 and TRBJ2-1; 9 nucleotides line up with TRBD1. Germline lookup yields CDR1 DFQATT and CDR2 SNEGSKA (reference sequence). V lost 5 bases, J lost 2 bases, and 4 bases stayed unmatched. The CDR3 is 14 amino acids.